The subject of this entry is one TCR beta chain. Its antigen is undetermined. TCRdb's copy holds only in-frame clones and misses some; the assay was immunoSEQ multiplex PCR. The table has tens of thousands of clones, roughly 80% seen once. This sample stems from a study of a mutant IDH1 vaccine in newly diagnosed glioma. Overall study: Initiation of the vaccine course occurred 4-6 weeks after radiotherapy alone, or alongside temozolomide cycles.

The CDR3 loop spans 16 amino acids. Germline values: CDR1 SGDLS, CDR2 YYNGEE. V was pared by 0 bases and J by 4 bases, with 7 bases of the junction left unmatched. Broader study findings: Evidence of vaccine-induced immune responses was documented in around 93% of patients.

Sample time point: week 11, during vaccination. In every dose of vaccine, 300 ug of mutant IDH1 20-mer peptide was given alongside topical imiquimod. Each astrocytoma in the donors was new, WHO grade 3 or 4, IDH1-mutant and ATRX-lost. This chain connects TRBV9 to TRBJ2-3, with 8 bases aligning to TRBD1. The sequence was collected from a woman in her forties or fifties with glioma. Sequenced here: PBMCs, sampled from a glioma patient whose treatment included an IDH1 peptide vaccine. In DNA, the CDR3 is TGTGCCAGCAGCGTAGTAGGGCAGGGGGCCCCAGATACGCAGTATTTT. Its protein is CASSVVGQGAPDTQYF.